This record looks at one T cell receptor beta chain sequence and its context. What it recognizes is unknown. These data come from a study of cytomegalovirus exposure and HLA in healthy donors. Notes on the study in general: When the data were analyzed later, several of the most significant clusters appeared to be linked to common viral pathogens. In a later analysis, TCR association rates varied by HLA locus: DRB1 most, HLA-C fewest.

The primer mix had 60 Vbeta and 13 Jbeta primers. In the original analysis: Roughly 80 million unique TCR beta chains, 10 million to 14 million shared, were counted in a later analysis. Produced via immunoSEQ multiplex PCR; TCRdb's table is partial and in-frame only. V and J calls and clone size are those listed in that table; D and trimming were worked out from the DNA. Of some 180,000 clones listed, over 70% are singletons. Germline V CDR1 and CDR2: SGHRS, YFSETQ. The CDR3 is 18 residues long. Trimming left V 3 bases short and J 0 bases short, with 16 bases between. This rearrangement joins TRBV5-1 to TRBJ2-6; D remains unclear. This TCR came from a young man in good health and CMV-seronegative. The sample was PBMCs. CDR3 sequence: CASSSSPFELSGANVLTF. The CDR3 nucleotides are TGCGCCAGCAGCTCGAGCCCGTTCGAACTCTCTGGGGCCAACGTCCTGACTTTC.